The next 20 T cell receptor beta chains were all read from a single sample in a study of Graves' ophthalmopathy and Graves' hyperthyroidism. RNA transcripts served as template for amplifying TCR beta CDR3 sequences. The first round was an RT-PCR with HTBI primers, and the second round was a multiplex PCR. Via MiXCR, TCRdb re-called the multiplex PCR reads, giving one row per CDR3 protein. The sample yields about 240,000 distinct CDR3 sequences, around 50% seen once. The source material was peripheral blood. These receptors originate from an adult man with Graves' ophthalmopathy.

The chain uses TRBV2 and TRBJ2-7; 7 bases fit TRBD1. The CDR3 contains 15 residues. Trimming took 2 bases from V and 4 from J; bases not matched to a gene: 8. Germline-derived CDR1 and CDR2 are SNHLY and FYNNEI. CDR3 sequence (DNA): TGTGCCAGCAGTGAAACCACAGGGGAACCTTACGAGCAGTACTTC. It yields the protein CASSETTGEPYEQYF.

The rearrangement links TRBV20-1 to TRBJ1-3; D not certain. Germline CDR1 and CDR2: DFQATT and SNEGSKA (reference sequence). CDR3 length: 14 residues. The V gene lost 0 bases and the J gene lost 2 bases, with 8 bases spanning the gap. The CDR3 loop is CSARDQQTGNTIYF. CDR3 DNA: TGCAGTGCTAGAGATCAACAGACTGGAAACACCATATATTTT.

At least ten counts were recorded for this clonotype. The rearrangement joins TRBV7-6 to TRBJ1-1; D possibly corresponds to TRBD1 (5 bases). There are 13 residues in the CDR3. V was pared by 3 bases and J by 3 bases, with 8 bases between. CDR1 and CDR2 (germline): SGHVS, FNYEAQ. Here the CDR3 reads CASSLGGDTEAFF. CDR3 DNA: TGTGCCAGCAGCTTGGGGGGGGACACTGAAGCTTTCTTT.

The V call is TRBV9, the J call TRBJ2-7, with TRBD1 matching over 7 bases. The germline V gene has CDR1 SGDLS and CDR2 YYNGEE. With 0 bases clipped from V and 0 bases from J, the junction kept 6 bases outside the gene matches. There are 16 residues in the CDR3. CDR3: CASSVAGTAASYEQYF. The CDR3, as DNA: TGTGCCAGCAGCGTAGCCGGGACAGCTGCCTCCTACGAGCAGTACTTC.

This clonotype has just a few counts. The chain carries TRBV7-9 and TRBJ2-7; D assignment may be TRBD1 or TRBD2 (5 bases each). The ends were cut back, 3 bases at V and 4 bases at J, with 13 bases in the middle. Germline V lookup: CDR1 SEHNR, CDR2 FQNEAQ (reference sequence). The CDR3 is 14 residues long. The chain's CDR3 is CASSFRGRTYEQYF. CDR3 in DNA: TGTGCCAGCAGCTTTAGGGGACGGACATACGAGCAGTACTTC.

The chain employs TRBV14 and TRBJ1-1; 7 bases are shared with TRBD1. The ends lost 3 bases at V and 1 base at J; junction bases unmatched: 5. From germline, CDR1 is SGHDN and CDR2 FVKESK. The CDR3 has 15 amino acids. The CDR3 sequence: CASSHNRGANTEAFF. The DNA of the CDR3 is TGTGCCAGCAGCCACAACAGGGGCGCGAACACTGAAGCTTTCTTT.

The chain carries TRBV24-1 and TRBJ1-1; the D gene is possibly TRBD1 (5 bases). The CDR3 is 12 residues long. Germline V gene sequence: CDR1 KGHDR, CDR2 SFDVKD. V lost 12 bases and J 4 bases, leaving 14 bases between the germline ends. CDR3 in amino acids: CAVATGGTEAFF. The CDR3 nucleotides are TGTGCCGTGGCCACAGGAGGCACTGAAGCTTTCTTT.

There are a few counts of this clonotype. The V gene is TRBV29-1, the J gene TRBJ2-7; no definite D call. The CDR3 length is 13 residues. V was clipped by 5 bases and J by 1 base, with 12 bases between them. Germline V lookup: CDR1 SQVTM, CDR2 ANQGSEA. The CDR3 region has the DNA TGCAGCGTTACACCGAATGAGTCCTACGAGCAGTACTTC. The encoded protein is CSVTPNESYEQYF.

In this sample, this clonotype turned up a few times. The rearrangement joins TRBV7-9 to TRBJ2-5; D unresolved. Germline CDR1 is SEHNR and CDR2 is FQNEAQ (reference sequence). Trimming took off 6 bases at V and 1 base at J, with 12 bases between the two ends. The CDR3 is made up of 14 amino acids. The CDR3, as DNA: TGTGCCAGCAGACTTGGGATCGGCCAAGAGACCCAGTACTTC. Its protein product is CASRLGIGQETQYF.

The V gene is TRBV9, the J gene TRBJ2-3; 9 nucleotides agree with TRBD2. The CDR3 covers 15 residues. After removal of 2 bases from V and 2 bases from J, the junction contained 3 bases not matched to a gene. Per the germline V gene, CDR1 is SGDLS and CDR2 is YYNGEE. The CDR3 sequence is CASSVTSGHTDTQYF. Written as DNA, the CDR3 is TGTGCCAGCAGCGTGACTAGCGGACACACAGATACGCAGTATTTT.

The chain combines TRBV12-3 or TRBV12-4 with TRBJ2-5; D is perhaps TRBD1 (5 bases). The CDR3 loop spans 13 amino acids. CDR3 sequence (DNA): TGTGCTATACTTGGGGCAAATCAAGAGACCCAGTACTTC. Encoded protein: CAILGANQETQYF.

V gene TRBV5-6 combines with J gene TRBJ2-7, with D perhaps assigned TRBD1 or TRBD2 (5 bases each). The CDR3 is made up of 15 amino acids. Trimming took 4 bases from V and 3 from J, leaving 17 bases between them. CDR1 is SGHDT and CDR2 is YYEEEE in the germline V gene. The CDR3 region has the DNA TGTGCCAGCAGCAGAGCCGGGGCAGGGTTCTACGAGCAGTACTTC. Translated, it gives CASSRAGAGFYEQYF.

The gene calls are TRBV5-1 and TRBJ1-2; D is uncertain. Trimming removed 5 bases at V and 5 bases at J, with 10 bases between. Germline V gene lookup returns CDR1 SGHRS and CDR2 YFSETQ. This CDR3 region has 12 residues. CDR3 amino acids: CASSHDMYGYTF. Here the CDR3 DNA reads TGCGCCAGCAGTCACGACATGTATGGCTACACCTTC.

The chain employs TRBV28 and TRBJ1-1; 7 bases agree with TRBD1. Looked up from germline, CDR1 is MDHEN and CDR2 is SYDVKM. Unmatched junction bases numbered 9, after V lost 6 bases and J lost 11 bases. The CDR3 length is 12 residues. The DNA for the CDR3 is TGTGCCAGCAGGATACAGGGGTTTGATGCTTTCTTT. Its translation: CASRIQGFDAFF.

The CDR3 protein is CSAREGETQYF. Written as DNA, the CDR3 is TGCAGCGCCCGGGAGGGAGAGACCCAGTACTTC. The rearrangement joins TRBV29-1 to TRBJ2-5; 8 nucleotides line up with TRBD2. The germline V gene has CDR1 SQVTM and CDR2 ANQGSEA. V shed 7 bases, J shed 4 bases, and the junction held 2 bases outside the gene matches. The CDR3 consists of 11 residues.

The genes are TRBV5-4 and TRBJ1-2, with TRBD1 as a possible D gene (5 bases). V shed 4 bases and J shed 7 bases, with 20 bases lying between them. CDR1 is SGHNT and CDR2 is YYREEE in the germline V gene (reference sequence). The CDR3 sequence is 15 residues long. CDR3 amino acids: CASSPGGMMGSGYTF. In nucleotides, the CDR3 is TGTGCCAGCAGCCCGGGGGGGATGATGGGTAGTGGCTACACCTTC. Full variable domain (remainder filled in from reference TRBV5-4 and TRBJ1-2): ETGVTQSPTHLIKTRGQQVTLRCSSQSGHNTVSWYQQALGQGPQFIFQYYREEENGRGNFPPRFSGLQFPNYSSELNVNALELDDSALYLCASSPGGMMGSGYTFGSGTRLTVV.

This clonotype was counted a few times. The chain recombines TRBV24-1 with TRBJ2-7; 11 positions match TRBD1. The CDR3 loop spans 14 amino acids. Looked up from germline, CDR1 is KGHDR and CDR2 is SFDVKD. Trimming cost V 9 bases and J 6 bases; bases outside gene matches: 9. In nucleotides, the CDR3 is TGTGCCACCCAGAGGACAGGGGGCCCCTCCGAGCAGTACTTC. Protein: CATQRTGGPSEQYF.

V and J are TRBV15 and TRBJ2-5; D is tentatively TRBD1 or TRBD2 (5 bases each). Between the trimmed V and J ends, which lost 0 bases and 1 base, there was a span of 9 bases. Per germline, CDR1 LNHNV and CDR2 YYDKDF (reference sequence). The CDR3 sequence is 15 residues long. The chain's CDR3 is CATSRDRGTQETQYF. The CDR3 coding sequence is TGTGCCACCAGCAGAGATCGAGGGACCCAAGAGACCCAGTACTTC.

The rearrangement links TRBV2 to TRBJ2-2, with 11 bases aligning to TRBD2. The CDR3 extends over 17 amino acids. Trimming removed 6 bases from V and 7 bases from J; junction bases left unmatched: 13. The germline gives CDR1 SNHLY, CDR2 FYNNEI. The CDR3 DNA reads as TGTGCCAGCAGCTTGGGTGGTCTAGCGGGAGGATACGGGGAGCTGTTTTTT. Protein: CASSLGGLAGGYGELFF.

This clonotype was counted a single time. CDR3 sequence reads: CAISEAWRQPQHF. The CDR3 DNA reads TGTGCCATCAGTGAAGCTTGGCGTCAGCCCCAGCATTTT. The V call is TRBV10-3, the J call TRBJ1-5; no firm D call. CDR3 length equals 13 residues. V lost 3 bases to trimming and J lost 6 bases, with 9 bases between them. Germline values: CDR1 ENHRY, CDR2 SYGVKD.